Sequencing of this T cell receptor (beta chain) was carried out in a study of vaccination effects on CD4 cells after COVID-19. Study information: Vaccination followed sampling of two convalescent patients by 16 days and one week respectively. Study outcomes and limitations: Among infection- and vaccine-induced clones, marked clonal contraction occurred late after vaccination.

To note about this clone: Its antigen is as yet unknown.

Germline CDR1 SGHAT, CDR2 FQNNGV. V lost 5 bases, J lost 2 bases, and 3 bases stayed unmatched. This CDR3 is built from 13 residues. Using immunoSEQ multiplex PCR, the repertoire was profiled, and TCRdb retains in-frame clones only, with some absent. Of roughly 57,000 clones in the sample, roughly three quarters are singletons; the top ten hold over 5%. ViraFEST used viral peptide pools to expand antigen-specific CD4+ T cells before sequencing. It was after 10 days of culture that CD4+ T cells were isolated. The infection with SARS-CoV-2 (confirmed by PCR) occurred in this person between March and December 2020. Stimulation with an HIV-1 Nef peptide pool defined the negative control culture. IL-2 medium was substituted for half the medium on days 3 and 7.

The sequenced sample was CD4+ T cells from PBMCs cultured with HIV peptides, obtained before COVID-19 vaccination. Noted subset: HIV-1 Nef peptide pool negative control/reference culture. This receptor was obtained from a human donor who had a prior SARS-CoV-2 infection. J is TRBJ2-7 and V is TRBV11-2; 7 bases align to TRBD1. The CDR3 here is CASSLGTAYEQYF. The CDR3, as DNA: TGTGCCAGCAGCCTAGGGACAGCCTACGAGCAGTACTTC.